These T cell receptor beta chains were read from a single sample in a study of T cells in Graves' hyperthyroidism and ophthalmopathy. Each CDR3 protein is one row after TCRdb ran MiXCR on the multiplex PCR reads. The table includes about 340,000 distinct CDR3 sequences, approximately 18% detected once. The sample was blood. The receptors here all came from a woman in her fifties or sixties with Graves' hyperthyroidism. Each CDR3 is given with its conserved first and last residue. D genes are given only for firm matches. Clone size is given for some rows only: seen once, a few or many times, or a class if the clone is expanded.

size: many
length: 13
D: TRBD1
V: TRBV20-1
J: TRBJ1-2
DNA: TGCAGTGCTACAGGGGGCTCCAACTATGGCTACACCTTC
CDR3: CSATGGSNYGYTF

size: .
length: 13
D: TRBD1
V: TRBV5-1
J: TRBJ1-5
DNA: TGCGCCAGCAGCTTTATGGAACAGGGGTTTCAACATTTT
CDR3: CASSFMEQGFQHF

size: few
length: 13
D: .
V: TRBV28
J: TRBJ1-5
DNA: TGTGCCAGCAGTCGGGGGAATGGTCAGCCCCAGCATTTT
CDR3: CASSRGNGQPQHF

size: .
length: 15
D: .
V: TRBV19
J: TRBJ2-5
DNA: TGTGCCAGTAGTACCGGGGCCTACTTCCAAGAGACCCAGTACTTC
CDR3: CASSTGAYFQETQYF

size: few
length: 15
D: TRBD2
V: TRBV28
J: TRBJ2-1
DNA: TGTGCCAGCACCCATAGCGGGAGTTCCTACAATGAGCAGTTCTTC
CDR3: CASTHSGSSYNEQFF

size: many
length: 15
D: .
V: TRBV5-6
J: TRBJ2-3
DNA: TGTGCCAGCAGCTTGGGGGGGGGCTTCACAGATACGCAGTATTTT
CDR3: CASSLGGGFTDTQYF

size: .
length: 13
D: .
V: TRBV9
J: TRBJ2-2
DNA: TGTGCCAGCAGCGTAGTAGGGAACGGGGAGCTGTTTTTT
CDR3: CASSVVGNGELFF

size: few
length: 15
D: .
V: TRBV5-1
J: TRBJ2-2
DNA: TGCGCCAGCAGTCGGACAAGAAGTAACACCGGGGAGCTGTTTTTT
CDR3: CASSRTRSNTGELFF

size: few
length: 15
D: .
V: TRBV12-3/TRBV12-4
J: TRBJ2-1
DNA: TGTGCCAGCAGTTTGTACAGGGGGGGCTACAATGAGCAGTTCTTC
CDR3: CASSLYRGGYNEQFF

size: .
length: 18
D: TRBD1
V: TRBV27
J: TRBJ1-5
DNA: TGTGCCAGCAGCCTCCCTAGGACAGGCGCCTATAGCAATCAGCCCCAGCATTTT
CDR3: CASSLPRTGAYSNQPQHF

size: many
length: 14
D: TRBD1
V: TRBV15
J: TRBJ1-1
DNA: TGTGCCACCAGCCTCGACAGGGCGAACACTGAAGCTTTCTTT
CDR3: CATSLDRANTEAFF

size: many
length: 18
D: TRBD2
V: TRBV10-2
J: TRBJ2-3
DNA: TGCGCCAGCAGTGAGTCGGGACTAGCGGGGGGGCCCACAGATACGCAGTATTTT
CDR3: CASSESGLAGGPTDTQYF

size: .
length: 14
D: .
V: TRBV6-1
J: TRBJ1-1
DNA: TGTGCCAGCAGTGAAAATATTGGAGGGGATAAAGCTTTCTTT
CDR3: CASSENIGGDKAFF

size: .
length: 12
D: .
V: TRBV27
J: TRBJ2-7
DNA: TGTGCCAGCAGTTTATCGGGAGACGAGCAGTACTTC
CDR3: CASSLSGDEQYF

size: few
length: 15
D: .
V: TRBV6-1
J: TRBJ1-4
DNA: TGTGCCAGCGGAACCGCGACAGATCCTAATGAAAAACTGTTTTTT
CDR3: CASGTATDPNEKLFF

size: many
length: 13
D: TRBD2
V: TRBV12-3/TRBV12-4
J: TRBJ2-5
DNA: TGTGCCAGCAGTGATAGCGGGGGAAAGACCCAGTACTTC
CDR3: CASSDSGGKTQYF

size: few
length: 17
D: TRBD1
V: TRBV20-1
J: TRBJ2-6
DNA: TGCAGTGCTAGAGAGACAGGGGGCGCGCGAGGGGCCAACGTCCTGACTTTC
CDR3: CSARETGGARGANVLTF

size: few
length: 14
D: TRBD1
V: TRBV2
J: TRBJ1-1
DNA: TGTGCCAGCAGTGGAGACAGGGGAAGTACTGAAGCTTTCTTT
CDR3: CASSGDRGSTEAFF

size: few
length: 15
D: .
V: TRBV18
J: TRBJ2-1
DNA: TGTGCCAGCTCACCCTTAGCGGTAGTGGACAATGAGCAGTTCTTC
CDR3: CASSPLAVVDNEQFF

size: .
length: 14
D: .
V: TRBV13
J: TRBJ2-3
DNA: TGTGCCAGCAGCTTAATTTCTAGCACAGATACGCAGTATTTT
CDR3: CASSLISSTDTQYF

size: many
length: 11
D: .
V: TRBV30
J: TRBJ1-1
DNA: TGTGCCTGGAGTTCAAGGACAGAAGCTTTCTTT
CDR3: CAWSSRTEAFF

size: few
length: 17
D: TRBD2
V: TRBV3-1
J: TRBJ2-5
DNA: TGTGCCAGCAGCCAATTAGGTCGGGGGGGGCCGTCGGAGACCCAGTACTTC
CDR3: CASSQLGRGGPSETQYF

size: few
length: 13
D: TRBD1
V: TRBV5-5
J: TRBJ1-1
DNA: TGTGCCAGCAGCTTAACAGGGGTGGCGGAAACTTTCTTT
CDR3: CASSLTGVAETFF

size: .
length: 11
D: .
V: TRBV6-1
J: TRBJ1-1
DNA: TGTGCCAGCACCCATGGAACTGAAGCTTTCTTT
CDR3: CASTHGTEAFF

size: few
length: 16
D: .
V: TRBV7-9
J: TRBJ1-3
DNA: TGTGCCAGCAGCTTAGAAGAGGGGACCTCTGGAAACACCATATATTTT
CDR3: CASSLEEGTSGNTIYF

size: many
length: 17
D: TRBD1
V: TRBV28
J: TRBJ1-5
DNA: TGTGCCAGCAGACCGGACAGGCTACCCTTTAGCAATCAGCCCCAGCATTTT
CDR3: CASRPDRLPFSNQPQHF

size: many
length: 15
D: .
V: TRBV28
J: TRBJ1-5
DNA: TGTGCCAGCAGCCCCACGGGCAGGGGAGTTAGCCCCCAGCATTTT
CDR3: CASSPTGRGVSPQHF

size: many
length: 12
D: .
V: TRBV28
J: TRBJ2-2
DNA: TGTGCCAGCATCGACCACACCGGGGAGCTGTTTTTT
CDR3: CASIDHTGELFF

size: many
length: 12
D: .
V: TRBV18
J: TRBJ1-1
DNA: TGTGCCAGCTCACGGTGGGACACTGAAGCTTTCTTT
CDR3: CASSRWDTEAFF

size: .
length: 13
D: TRBD1
V: TRBV20-1
J: TRBJ2-3
DNA: TGCAGTGCCGCGGGACAGGGACCAGATACGCAGTATTTT
CDR3: CSAAGQGPDTQYF

size: .
length: 15
D: .
V: TRBV5-8
J: TRBJ2-3
DNA: TGTGCCAGCAGCCCTGGGGCTGCGGGGTTCGATACGCAGTATTTT
CDR3: CASSPGAAGFDTQYF

size: .
length: 13
D: .
V: TRBV7-9
J: TRBJ2-2
DNA: TGTGCCAGCAACCCCCCTCCTCTCGGGGAGCTGTTTTTT
CDR3: CASNPPPLGELFF

size: few
length: 12
D: .
V: TRBV20-1
J: TRBJ1-5
DNA: TGCAGTGCTGGGGGGGGGGATCAGCCCCAGCATTTT
CDR3: CSAGGGDQPQHF

size: many
length: 14
D: .
V: TRBV30
J: TRBJ1-1
DNA: TGTGCCTGGAGGATCAAGGGGACGGGCACTGAAGCTTTCTTT
CDR3: CAWRIKGTGTEAFF

size: .
length: 15
D: .
V: TRBV10-1
J: TRBJ1-6
DNA: TGCGCCTTACCAGCCGGAAGCTCCTATAATTCACCCCTCCACTTT
CDR3: CALPAGSSYNSPLHF

size: many
length: 17
D: .
V: TRBV11-2
J: TRBJ1-1
DNA: TGTGCCAGCAGCAGATCGGGACAATCCGCCGGGGGTACTGAAGCTTTCTTT
CDR3: CASSRSGQSAGGTEAFF

size: .
length: 18
D: TRBD1
V: TRBV7-6
J: TRBJ1-2
DNA: TGTGCCAGCAGCTTAGCATCCTGGGGACAGCTCACTAACTATGGCTACACCTTC
CDR3: CASSLASWGQLTNYGYTF

size: .
length: 13
D: TRBD2
V: TRBV20-1
J: TRBJ2-5
DNA: TGCAGTGCTAGCCGTAGCGGGAGGGAGACCCAGTACTTC
CDR3: CSASRSGRETQYF

size: many
length: 13
D: TRBD1
V: TRBV2
J: TRBJ2-3
DNA: TGTGCCAGTGGGACAGGGGTGGCAGATACGCAGTATTTT
CDR3: CASGTGVADTQYF

size: many
length: 14
D: .
V: TRBV20-1
J: TRBJ1-5
DNA: TGCAGTGCTAGAGATCTCGCCCTCAATCAGCCCCAGCATTTT
CDR3: CSARDLALNQPQHF

size: many
length: 14
D: TRBD1
V: TRBV28
J: TRBJ1-1
DNA: TGTGCCAGCAGTCTCGGACAGGTGGACACTGAAGCTTTCTTT
CDR3: CASSLGQVDTEAFF

size: many
length: 15
D: TRBD2
V: TRBV4-2
J: TRBJ2-7
DNA: TGTGCCAGCAGCCAAGATGTAGCGGGAGAAACCGAGCAGTACTTC
CDR3: CASSQDVAGETEQYF